The 3 T cell receptor beta chains listed next were all sequenced from one sample in a study of cytomegalovirus exposure and HLA in healthy donors. Both 60 Vbeta primers and 13 Jbeta primers went into the PCR. Using immunoSEQ multiplex PCR, the repertoire was profiled, and TCRdb retains in-frame clones only, with some absent. The table includes 100,000 to 150,000 clones, approximately 80% detected once. The sequencing sample was made of PBMCs. All receptors come from a male donor in good health and CMV-seropositive.

V usage is TRBV5-4 and J usage is TRBJ2-1, with D perhaps matching TRBD1 (6 bases). Trimming cost V 4 bases and J 2 bases, with 25 bases left between them. From germline, CDR1 is SGHNT and CDR2 YYREEE (reference sequence). This CDR3 region has 19 residues. The CDR3 region is CASSGRSGAEPLTYNEQFF. DNA for the CDR3: TGTGCCAGCAGCGGCCGCTCAGGGGCCGAGCCTTTAACCTACAATGAGCAGTTCTTC.

This chain links TRBV5-5 with TRBJ1-2, with 9 bases lining up with TRBD1. V trimming: 0 bases; J trimming: 1 base; junction bases outside the gene matches: 10. Germline V gene sequence: CDR1 SGHKS, CDR2 YYEKEE (reference sequence). CDR3 length equals 18 residues. CDR3 coding DNA: TGTGCCAGCAGCTTGGCCCTGGCCTGGACAGGGGTTAACTATGGCTACACCTTC. Translated: CASSLALAWTGVNYGYTF. Looking up the rest from reference TRBV5-5 and TRBJ1-2 gives the full variable domain: DAGVTQSPTHLIKTRGQQVTLRCSPISGHKSVSWYQQVLGQGPQFIFQYYEKEERGRGNFPDRFSARQFPNYSSELNVNALLLGDSALYLCASSLALAWTGVNYGYTFGSGTRLTVV.

The chain uses TRBV7-6 and TRBJ2-1, with 7 bases matching TRBD2. This CDR3 comprises 15 residues. Germline V gives CDR1 SGHVS, CDR2 FNYEAQ. The junction had 9 bases not matched to a gene; V was cut back by 2 bases and J by 8 bases. For the CDR3, the DNA is TGTGCCAGCAGCTTAAGGCGGGCTGGGGGGGATGAGCAGTTCTTC. This encodes CASSLRRAGGDEQFF.